The rows below give T cell receptor beta chains drawn from one sample of a study of cytomegalovirus exposure and HLA in healthy donors. Here immunoSEQ multiplex PCR was the method, and the copy in TCRdb shows in-frame clones only, minus some. This table lists 150,000 to 250,000 clones. Material for sequencing was PBMCs. The origin of the receptors is a boy between 10 and 17 years old in good health and CMV-seronegative. Both conserved end residues are part of each CDR3. D genes are given only for firm matches.

CDR3nt,CDR3aa,d_gene,j_gene,v_gene
TGTGCCAGCAGCTTAGGGACTAGCGGGGGGGTTGGTGAGACCCAGTACTTC,CASSLGTSGGVGETQYF,TRBD2,TRBJ2-5,TRBV7-2
TGTGCCACTAAAGCGGACAGGTCCCTCACAGATACGCAGTATTTT,CATKADRSLTDTQYF,TRBD1,TRBJ2-3,TRBV19
TGCGCCAGCAGCTCATCGACAGCGAACACTGAAGCTTTCTTT,CASSSSTANTEAFF,NA,TRBJ1-1,TRBV5-1
TGTGCCTGGAGTGTACAAGGGGGCCCCTACGAGCAGTACTTC,CAWSVQGGPYEQYF,TRBD1,TRBJ2-7,TRBV30
TGCGCCAGCAGCCTCCTAGGTCAGCCCCAGCATTTT,CASSLLGQPQHF,NA,TRBJ1-5,TRBV5-1
TGCGCCACGCAGGGGGCCTTCTTCGGGACCGGGGAGCTGTTTTTT,CATQGAFFGTGELFF,TRBD1,TRBJ2-2,TRBV10-1
TGCGCCAGCAGCCAACCGGGAAAACTGTTTTTT,CASSQPGKLFF,NA,TRBJ1-4,TRBV4-1
TGTGCCAGCAGCTTAGCGGCCAGCGGGCTCAGCACAGATACGCAGTATTTT,CASSLAASGLSTDTQYF,NA,TRBJ2-3,TRBV7-2
TGTGCCAGTAGTCGGGACAGGGGGCAAGAGACCCAGTACTTC,CASSRDRGQETQYF,TRBD1,TRBJ2-5,TRBV19
TGTGCCAGCAGCCCCCAGGGGAGAGATACGCAGTATTTT,CASSPQGRDTQYF,NA,TRBJ2-3,TRBV5-8
TGTGCCAGCAGTGTACATGCACTAGTGGGGAGCAATGAGCAGTTCTTC,CASSVHALVGSNEQFF,NA,TRBJ2-1,TRBV6-1
TGCGCCAGCAGCCGGGGCCTGGGAGAGACCCAGTACTTC,CASSRGLGETQYF,NA,TRBJ2-5,TRBV4-1
TGTGCCAGCAGCCAAGTGCGCGGGCAAGGCTACACCTTC,CASSQVRGQGYTF,NA,TRBJ1-2,TRBV14
TGTGCCAGCAGTTTATCCGGTTACGAGCAGTACTTC,CASSLSGYEQYF,NA,TRBJ2-7,TRBV28
TGTGCCAGCAGCTTTCTGACAGCCATAAACTATGGCTACACCTTC,CASSFLTAINYGYTF,NA,TRBJ1-2,TRBV5-6
TGTGCCAGCAGCTTAGTTTCCCCGGGGGATACGCAGTATTTT,CASSLVSPGDTQYF,NA,TRBJ2-3,TRBV7-9
TGTGCCAGCAGTGAAGCCGAACAGGGTCGGTCGAACACTGAAGCTTTCTTT,CASSEAEQGRSNTEAFF,NA,TRBJ1-1,TRBV6-1
TGTGCCAGCAGCTTGAGGGAGTTCGACTATGGCTACACCTTC,CASSLREFDYGYTF,NA,TRBJ1-2,TRBV7-2
TGCGCCAGCAGCCAGCTCAGGGGGGCTGGGGCCAACGTCCTGACTTTC,CASSQLRGAGANVLTF,NA,TRBJ2-6,TRBV4-1
TGTGCCAGCAGTTTAGTGGACAGAAACTATGGCTACACCTTC,CASSLVDRNYGYTF,NA,TRBJ1-2,TRBV28
TGTGCCAGCAGCTTAGGCGGGGTGCAGAACACTGAAGCTTTCTTT,CASSLGGVQNTEAFF,NA,TRBJ1-1,TRBV7-2
TGTGCCAGCAGTTACTCCTGGACAGGTGGTTCCTATGGCTACACCTTC,CASSYSWTGGSYGYTF,TRBD1,TRBJ1-2,TRBV6-5
TGTGCCAGCAGTTACTCACTCGGCGGGGATTACGAGCAGTACTTC,CASSYSLGGDYEQYF,NA,TRBJ2-7,TRBV6-6
TGTGCCAGCAGCTTAGCTAGGAGGGACAGAACCTTTAATTCACCCCTCCACTTT,CASSLARRDRTFNSPLHF,TRBD1,TRBJ1-6,TRBV7-7
TGCGCCAGCAGCTTGGGAGGCAGGAACACTGAAGCTTTCTTT,CASSLGGRNTEAFF,NA,TRBJ1-1,TRBV5-1
TGTGCCAGCAGCCTTGGGACAGACTACGAGCAGTACTTC,CASSLGTDYEQYF,TRBD1,TRBJ2-7,TRBV5-4
TGCGCCAGCAGCGGGGGGTTGAATGAAAAACTGTTTTTT,CASSGGLNEKLFF,NA,TRBJ1-4,TRBV5-1
TGTGCCAGCAGCTTACCGGGACAGGGGGCCCCCCGGGAGCAGTACTTC,CASSLPGQGAPREQYF,TRBD1,TRBJ2-7,TRBV7-9
TGTGCCAGCAGTTACCGGGACAGGGCCTATGGCTACACCTTC,CASSYRDRAYGYTF,TRBD1,TRBJ1-2,TRBV6-5
TGTGCCAGCAGTCCCAGGACAGGAAAATCCTACGAGCAGTACTTC,CASSPRTGKSYEQYF,TRBD1,TRBJ2-7,TRBV6-6
TGTGCCAGCAGCCACGGACAGGGGGGAGTCTACGAGCAGTACTTC,CASSHGQGGVYEQYF,TRBD1,TRBJ2-7,TRBV4-2
TGTGCCAGCAGCCGAGCGGGCCCACAGAGGGATGAGCAGTTCTTC,CASSRAGPQRDEQFF,NA,TRBJ2-1,TRBV6-5
TGTGCCAGCTCCCTCGATGAGCAGTTCTTC,CASSLDEQFF,NA,TRBJ2-1,TRBV2
TGTGCCAGCAGCCAGACAGAGACCGGCGGAGCTTTCTTT,CASSQTETGGAFF,NA,TRBJ1-1,TRBV14
TGCGCCAGCAGCTTGGTCGGGTCTTCAGGGGGCTTTGATGGCTACACCTTC,CASSLVGSSGGFDGYTF,TRBD1,TRBJ1-2,TRBV5-1
TGTGCCAGCAGCTTAGCTTCCTCTGAAGCTTTCTTT,CASSLASSEAFF,NA,TRBJ1-1,TRBV7-9
TGCAGCGTTGAGCCAACTAGCGGGGGGGCAAGTGAGCAGTTCTTC,CSVEPTSGGASEQFF,TRBD2,TRBJ2-1,TRBV29-1
TGTGCCAGCAGGCGAAACAGCGGGGGCACAGATACGCAGTATTTT,CASRRNSGGTDTQYF,TRBD2,TRBJ2-3,TRBV5-6
TGTGCCAGCAGCTACGGAGAGAGCTATGGCTACACCTTC,CASSYGESYGYTF,NA,TRBJ1-2,TRBV5-4
TGTGCCAGCAGCGTAGTCTTCCAGGGCGAGCAGTACTTC,CASSVVFQGEQYF,NA,TRBJ2-7,TRBV9
TGTGCCATCAGAGGCACAGGGTACGGCTACACCTTC,CAIRGTGYGYTF,NA,TRBJ1-2,TRBV10-3
TGTGCCAGTTCGCCCAGGGGCACAGATACGCAGTATTTT,CASSPRGTDTQYF,NA,TRBJ2-3,TRBV7-6
TGTGCCAGCAGATTCCGGGGCGAGCAGTACTTC,CASRFRGEQYF,NA,TRBJ2-7,TRBV6-9
TGTGCCAGTAGTATCAGGGCTAGCACAGATACGCAGTATTTT,CASSIRASTDTQYF,NA,TRBJ2-3,TRBV19
TGTGCCAGCAGCCAGCACCCGAGGACTAGCGGGGGGGCCTTGTACGAGCAGTACTTC,CASSQHPRTSGGALYEQYF,TRBD2,TRBJ2-7,TRBV5-5
TGTGCCAGCAGACCCGGACTAGCGGGCATTACCTACAATGAGCAGTTCTTC,CASRPGLAGITYNEQFF,TRBD2,TRBJ2-1,TRBV2
TGCAGCGTTGGGGCAGTGGGTCAGCCCCAGCATTTT,CSVGAVGQPQHF,NA,TRBJ1-5,TRBV29-1
TGTGCCAGCAGTTACCTGGGGCGGGGTGGCTACACCTTC,CASSYLGRGGYTF,NA,TRBJ1-2,TRBV6-5
TGTGCCAGCGGGTCCGGGACACATAATGAAAAACTGTTTTTT,CASGSGTHNEKLFF,NA,TRBJ1-4,TRBV9
TGCGCCAGCAGCTTGGACAGCCGAAACAATGAGCAGTTCTTC,CASSLDSRNNEQFF,NA,TRBJ2-1,TRBV5-1